These T cell receptor beta chains were read from a single sample in a study of shared clonotypes between healthy human individuals. Generated by immunoSEQ multiplex PCR, the TCRdb table keeps only in-frame clones and is missing some. The table lists more than 2,000,000 clones, more than 85% of them singletons. The sequenced sample consisted of naive CD4+ T cells from PBMCs. The receptors originated from a man younger than 35 in good health. Some clones in this sample may be carry-over from other donors' samples. Both conserved end residues are part of each CDR3. The D gene is left open where the match is weak. Clone size is stated in some rows and not others, as once, few, many or a class when expanded.

J gene: TRBJ2-2
clone size: -
D gene: -
V gene: TRBV28
CDR3 DNA: TGTGCCAGCACCTACTTGGCCGGGGAGCTGTTTTTT
CDR3 protein: CASTYLAGELFF

J gene: TRBJ1-2
clone size: few
D gene: -
V gene: TRBV2
CDR3 DNA: TGTGCCAGCAGTTTATACAGGGCTGGCTACACCTTC
CDR3 protein: CASSLYRAGYTF

J gene: TRBJ1-4
clone size: -
D gene: -
V gene: TRBV2
CDR3 DNA: TGTGCCAGCAGGGGAGGTCGGTCCTTTCAAAAACTGTTTTTT
CDR3 protein: CASRGGRSFQKLFF

J gene: TRBJ1-1
clone size: -
D gene: -
V gene: TRBV23-1
CDR3 DNA: TGCGCCAGCAACCTATACGACCGGGGTACTGAAGCTTTCTTT
CDR3 protein: CASNLYDRGTEAFF

J gene: TRBJ1-1
clone size: -
D gene: -
V gene: TRBV2
CDR3 DNA: TGTGCCAGCAGTGAATGGGAGAACACTGAAGCTTTCTTT
CDR3 protein: CASSEWENTEAFF

J gene: TRBJ2-1
clone size: -
D gene: TRBD1
V gene: TRBV7-3
CDR3 DNA: TGTGCCAGCAGCTTGCAGCAGGGGGCCGAGCAGTTCTTC
CDR3 protein: CASSLQQGAEQFF

J gene: TRBJ2-7
clone size: -
D gene: TRBD1
V gene: TRBV6-1
CDR3 DNA: TGTGCCAGTACCGGGACAGGGAATATCGAGCAGTACTTC
CDR3 protein: CASTGTGNIEQYF

J gene: TRBJ2-7
clone size: -
D gene: -
V gene: TRBV29-1
CDR3 DNA: TGCAGCGTTGGGGGTGGGGACGAGCAGTACTTC
CDR3 protein: CSVGGGDEQYF

J gene: TRBJ1-2
clone size: -
D gene: -
V gene: TRBV7-9
CDR3 DNA: TGTGCCAGCAGCTTAGTTGGGCGGGTTAAGAACTATGGCTACACCTTC
CDR3 protein: CASSLVGRVKNYGYTF

J gene: TRBJ2-7
clone size: -
D gene: -
V gene: TRBV29-1
CDR3 DNA: TGCAGCGTTGAACCGCTGAGCTCCTACGAGCAGTACTTC
CDR3 protein: CSVEPLSSYEQYF

J gene: TRBJ2-7
clone size: few
D gene: -
V gene: TRBV7-6
CDR3 DNA: TGTGCCAGCAGCTCCATGGGACGTCCGTACTTC
CDR3 protein: CASSSMGRPYF

J gene: TRBJ2-1
clone size: -
D gene: -
V gene: TRBV7-3
CDR3 DNA: TGTGCCAGCAGCCCAAGGTGGGATAGCTCCTACAATGAGCAGTTCTTC
CDR3 protein: CASSPRWDSSYNEQFF

J gene: TRBJ2-1
clone size: -
D gene: TRBD1
V gene: TRBV7-2
CDR3 DNA: TGTGCCAGCAGCTTTTGGCCCCCCCGATCGGGACAGGGATATTCTGAGCAGTTCTTC
CDR3 protein: CASSFWPPRSGQGYSEQFF

J gene: TRBJ1-1
clone size: -
D gene: -
V gene: TRBV6-5
CDR3 DNA: TGTGCCAGCAGTGAACACACTGAAGCTTTCTTT
CDR3 protein: CASSEHTEAFF

J gene: TRBJ2-3
clone size: -
D gene: TRBD2
V gene: TRBV5-1
CDR3 DNA: TGCGCCAGCAGCTTGGGACTAGCGGGATCGAATACGCAGTATTTT
CDR3 protein: CASSLGLAGSNTQYF

J gene: TRBJ1-4
clone size: -
D gene: -
V gene: TRBV5-1
CDR3 DNA: TGCGCCAGCAGCTTGGCTCACCGTAATGAAAAACTGTTTTTT
CDR3 protein: CASSLAHRNEKLFF

J gene: TRBJ2-2
clone size: -
D gene: TRBD1
V gene: TRBV7-9
CDR3 DNA: TGTGCCAGCAGCCCTCGGACAGGGGACACCGGGGAGCTGTTTTTT
CDR3 protein: CASSPRTGDTGELFF

J gene: TRBJ1-2
clone size: once
D gene: -
V gene: TRBV15
CDR3 DNA: TGTGCCACCAGCCCTAGTTTTGACTATGGCTACACCTTC
CDR3 protein: CATSPSFDYGYTF

J gene: TRBJ1-2
clone size: -
D gene: TRBD1
V gene: TRBV9
CDR3 DNA: TGTGCCAGCAGCGTGGGACAGGGGAACTATGGCTACACCTTC
CDR3 protein: CASSVGQGNYGYTF

J gene: TRBJ2-7
clone size: -
D gene: -
V gene: TRBV28
CDR3 DNA: TGTGCCAGCAGTTTTACAGGGACCGCGAACTACGAGCAGTACTTC
CDR3 protein: CASSFTGTANYEQYF

J gene: TRBJ2-1
clone size: -
D gene: TRBD2
V gene: TRBV29-1
CDR3 DNA: TGCAGCGGGCTAGCGGGAGGGGGGTACAATGAGCAGTTCTTC
CDR3 protein: CSGLAGGGYNEQFF

J gene: TRBJ1-5
clone size: -
D gene: -
V gene: TRBV2
CDR3 DNA: TGTGCCAGCAGTCGGGTAGGGGGTAATAGTCAGCCCCAGCATTTT
CDR3 protein: CASSRVGGNSQPQHF

J gene: TRBJ2-5
clone size: -
D gene: TRBD2
V gene: TRBV9
CDR3 DNA: TGTGCCAGCAGCAGACTAGCGGGAGGCGAGACCCAGTACTTC
CDR3 protein: CASSRLAGGETQYF

J gene: TRBJ1-1
clone size: -
D gene: TRBD1
V gene: TRBV6-6
CDR3 DNA: TGTGCCAGCAGGACCTCGGACAGGGGGTTAGGGGGAGCTTTCTTT
CDR3 protein: CASRTSDRGLGGAFF

J gene: TRBJ2-7
clone size: -
D gene: -
V gene: TRBV28
CDR3 DNA: TGTGCCAGCAGAGCTGGGGGGTCCTACGAGCAGTACTTC
CDR3 protein: CASRAGGSYEQYF

J gene: TRBJ1-1
clone size: -
D gene: -
V gene: TRBV28
CDR3 DNA: TGTGCCAGCCCCCTCCCGGGGGCACGGGACACTGAAGCTTTCTTT
CDR3 protein: CASPLPGARDTEAFF

J gene: TRBJ2-3
clone size: -
D gene: TRBD1
V gene: TRBV28
CDR3 DNA: TGTGCCAGCAGCTTTACGGACAGGGCAGATACGCAGTATTTT
CDR3 protein: CASSFTDRADTQYF

J gene: TRBJ1-2
clone size: -
D gene: TRBD1
V gene: TRBV5-4
CDR3 DNA: TGTGCCAGCAGCCACCGACAGGGTCAGCACTATGGCTACACCTTC
CDR3 protein: CASSHRQGQHYGYTF